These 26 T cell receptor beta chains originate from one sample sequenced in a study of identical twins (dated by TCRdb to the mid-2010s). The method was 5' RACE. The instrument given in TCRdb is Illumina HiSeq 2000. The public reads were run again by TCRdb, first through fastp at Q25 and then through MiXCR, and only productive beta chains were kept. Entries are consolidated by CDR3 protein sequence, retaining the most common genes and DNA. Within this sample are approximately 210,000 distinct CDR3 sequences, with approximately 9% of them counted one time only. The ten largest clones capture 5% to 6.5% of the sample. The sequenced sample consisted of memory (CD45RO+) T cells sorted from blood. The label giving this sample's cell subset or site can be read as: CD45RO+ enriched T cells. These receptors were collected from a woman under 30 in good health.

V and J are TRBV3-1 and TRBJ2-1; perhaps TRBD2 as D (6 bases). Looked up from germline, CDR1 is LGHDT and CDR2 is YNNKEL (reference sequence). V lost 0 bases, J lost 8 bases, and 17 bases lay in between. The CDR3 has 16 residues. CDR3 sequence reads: CASSQDWRGGRYEQFF. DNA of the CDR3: TGTGCCAGCAGCCAAGATTGGCGGGGAGGTCGGTATGAGCAGTTCTTC.

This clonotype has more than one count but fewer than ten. The CDR3 DNA reads as TGTGCCAGCACCTCGGCCGCCTACGAGCAGTACTTC. Protein product: CASTSAAYEQYF. This chain links TRBV12-3 or TRBV12-4 with TRBJ2-7, with unresolved D. The CDR3 sequence is 12 residues long. V shed 7 bases and J shed 2 bases, with 9 bases lying between them.

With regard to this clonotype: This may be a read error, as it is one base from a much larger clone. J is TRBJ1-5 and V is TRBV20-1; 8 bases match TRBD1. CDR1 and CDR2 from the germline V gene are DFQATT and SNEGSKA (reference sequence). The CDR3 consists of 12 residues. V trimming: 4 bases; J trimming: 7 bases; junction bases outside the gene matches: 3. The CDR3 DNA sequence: TGCAGTGCTACAGGGGGCTGGCAGCCCCAGCATTTT. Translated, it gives CSATGGWQPQHF.

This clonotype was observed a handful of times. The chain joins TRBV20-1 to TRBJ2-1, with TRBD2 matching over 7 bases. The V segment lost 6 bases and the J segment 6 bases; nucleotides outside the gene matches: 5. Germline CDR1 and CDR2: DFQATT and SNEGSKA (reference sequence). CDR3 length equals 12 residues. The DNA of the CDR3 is TGCAGTGCCTGGACTAGAGCCAATGAGCAGTTCTTC. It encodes CSAWTRANEQFF.

CDR3 nucleotides: TGTGCCACCAGCAGAGATGGGCACGATGAGCAGTTCTTC. Encoded protein: CATSRDGHDEQFF. The rearrangement uses TRBV15 and TRBJ2-1, with D hard to call. The CDR3 covers 13 residues. The V end lost 0 bases, the J end lost 8 bases, and 8 bases lay between the germline ends. The germline V gene has CDR1 LNHNV and CDR2 YYDKDF (reference sequence). The variable domain in full, with the rest retrieved from reference TRBV15 and TRBJ2-1, is DAMVIQNPRYQVTQFGKPVTLSCSQTLNHNVMYWYQQKSSQAPKLLFHYYDKDFNNEADTPDNFQSRRPNTSFCFLDIRSPGLGDTAMYLCATSRDGHDEQFFGPGTRLTVL.

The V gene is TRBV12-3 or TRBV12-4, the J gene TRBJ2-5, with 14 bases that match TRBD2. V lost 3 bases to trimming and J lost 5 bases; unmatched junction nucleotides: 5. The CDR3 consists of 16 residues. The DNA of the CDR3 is TGTGCCAGCAGTTTCCTACGGACTAGCGGGAGGGAGACCCAGTACTTC. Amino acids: CASSFLRTSGRETQYF.

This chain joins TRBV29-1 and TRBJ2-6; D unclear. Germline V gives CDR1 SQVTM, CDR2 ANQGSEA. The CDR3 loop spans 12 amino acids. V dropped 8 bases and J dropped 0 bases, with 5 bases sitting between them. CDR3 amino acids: CSTSSGANVLTF. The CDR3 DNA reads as TGCAGCACCAGCTCTGGGGCCAACGTCCTGACTTTC. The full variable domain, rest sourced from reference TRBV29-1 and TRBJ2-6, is SAVISQKPSRDICQRGTSLTIQCQVDSQVTMMFWYRQQPGQSLTLIATANQGSEATYESGFVIDKFPISRPNLTFSTLTVSNMSPEDSSIYLCSTSSGANVLTFGAGSRLTVL.

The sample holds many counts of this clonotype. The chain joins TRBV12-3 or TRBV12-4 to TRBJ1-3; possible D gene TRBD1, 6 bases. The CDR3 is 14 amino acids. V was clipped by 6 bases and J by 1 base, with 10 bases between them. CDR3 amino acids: CASSNTGSGNTIYF. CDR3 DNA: TGTGCCAGCAGCAATACAGGGTCTGGAAACACCATATATTTT.

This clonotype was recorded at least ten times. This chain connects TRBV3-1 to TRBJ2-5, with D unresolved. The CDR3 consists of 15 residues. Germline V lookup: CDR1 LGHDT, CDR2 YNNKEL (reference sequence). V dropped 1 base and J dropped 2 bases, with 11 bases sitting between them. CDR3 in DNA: TGTGCCAGCAGCCAAGGTCCGACTCAGCAAGAGACCCAGTACTTC. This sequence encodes CASSQGPTQQETQYF.

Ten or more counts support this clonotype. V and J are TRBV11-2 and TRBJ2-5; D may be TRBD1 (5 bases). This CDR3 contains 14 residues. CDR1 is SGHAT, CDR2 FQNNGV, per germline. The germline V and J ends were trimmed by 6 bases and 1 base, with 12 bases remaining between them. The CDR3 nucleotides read TGTGCCAGCAGTTTGGGGCAGATCCAAGAGACCCAGTACTTC. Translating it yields CASSLGQIQETQYF.

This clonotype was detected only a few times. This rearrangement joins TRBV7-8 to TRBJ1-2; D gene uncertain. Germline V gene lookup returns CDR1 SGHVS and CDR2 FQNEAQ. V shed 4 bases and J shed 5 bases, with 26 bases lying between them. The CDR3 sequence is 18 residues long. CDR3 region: CASSSYRVTRAGAYGYTF. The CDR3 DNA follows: TGTGCCAGCAGCTCGTACCGAGTGACTCGGGCTGGAGCTTATGGCTACACCTTC.

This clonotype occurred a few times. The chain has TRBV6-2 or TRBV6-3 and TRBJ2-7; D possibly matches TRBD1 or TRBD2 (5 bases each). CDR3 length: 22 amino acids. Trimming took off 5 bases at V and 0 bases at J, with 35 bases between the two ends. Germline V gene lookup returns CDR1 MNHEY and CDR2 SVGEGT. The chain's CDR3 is CASSPDRDVIKKPKGNSYEQYF. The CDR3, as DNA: TGTGCCAGCAGTCCGGACCGGGACGTCATCAAGAAACCAAAGGGGAACTCCTACGAGCAGTACTTC.

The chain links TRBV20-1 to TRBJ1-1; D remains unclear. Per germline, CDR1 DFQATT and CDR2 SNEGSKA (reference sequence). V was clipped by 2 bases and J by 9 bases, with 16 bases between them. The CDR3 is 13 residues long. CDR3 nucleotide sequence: TGCAGTGCTAGACCCTCCTCGGGAGGGAAAGCTTTCTTT. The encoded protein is CSARPSSGGKAFF.

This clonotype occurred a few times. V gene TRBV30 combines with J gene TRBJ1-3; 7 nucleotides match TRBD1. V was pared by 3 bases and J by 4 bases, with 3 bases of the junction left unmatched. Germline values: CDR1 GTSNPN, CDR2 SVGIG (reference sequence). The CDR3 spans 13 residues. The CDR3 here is CAWSPTGGNTIYF. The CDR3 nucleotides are TGTGCCTGGAGCCCGACAGGGGGAAACACCATATATTTT.

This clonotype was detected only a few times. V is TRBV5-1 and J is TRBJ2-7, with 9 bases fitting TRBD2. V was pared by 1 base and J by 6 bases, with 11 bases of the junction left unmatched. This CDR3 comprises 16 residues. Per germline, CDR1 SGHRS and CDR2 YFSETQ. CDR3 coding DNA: TGCGCCAGCAGCTTGAAAAGTTTAGCGGGGGTCGGCGAGCAGTACTTC. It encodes CASSLKSLAGVGEQYF.

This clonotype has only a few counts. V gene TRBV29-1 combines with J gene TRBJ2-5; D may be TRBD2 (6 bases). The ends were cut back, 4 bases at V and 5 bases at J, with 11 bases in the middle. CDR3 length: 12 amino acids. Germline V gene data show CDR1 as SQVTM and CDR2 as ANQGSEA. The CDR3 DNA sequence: TGCAGCGTTGTAGCAGGAGGGGAGACCCAGTACTTC. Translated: CSVVAGGETQYF.

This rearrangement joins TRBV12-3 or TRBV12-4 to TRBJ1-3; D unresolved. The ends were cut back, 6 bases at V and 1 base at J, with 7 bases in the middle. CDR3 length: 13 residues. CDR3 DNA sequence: TGTGCCAGCAGCTCCCATTCTGGAAACACCATATATTTT. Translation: CASSSHSGNTIYF.

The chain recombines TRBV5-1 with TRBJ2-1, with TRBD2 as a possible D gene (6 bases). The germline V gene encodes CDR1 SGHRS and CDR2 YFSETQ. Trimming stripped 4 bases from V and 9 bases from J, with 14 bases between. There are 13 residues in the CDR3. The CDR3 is CASSPPVRGEQFF. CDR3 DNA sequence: TGCGCCAGCAGCCCCCCGGTGCGGGGTGAGCAGTTCTTC. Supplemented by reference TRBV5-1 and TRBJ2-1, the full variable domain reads KAGVTQTPRYLIKTRGQQVTLSCSPISGHRSVSWYQQTPGQGLQFLFEYFSETQRNKGNFPGRFSGRQFSNSRSEMNVSTLELGDSALYLCASSPPVRGEQFFGPGTRLTVL.

As DNA, the CDR3 is TGTGCCAGCAGCCGCACGGATTCACCCCTCCACTTT. This gives the protein CASSRTDSPLHF. The gene calls are TRBV6-6 and TRBJ1-6, with D uncertain. Trimming removed 6 bases from V and 8 bases from J, with 8 bases in between. CDR3 length: 12 amino acids. The germline gives CDR1 MNHNY, CDR2 SVGAGI (reference sequence).

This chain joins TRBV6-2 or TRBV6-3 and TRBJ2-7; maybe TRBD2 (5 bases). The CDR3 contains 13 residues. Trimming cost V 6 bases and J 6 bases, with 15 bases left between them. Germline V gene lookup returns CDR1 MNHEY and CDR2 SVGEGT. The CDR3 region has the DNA TGTGCCAGCAGGAAGGAGGCGGTCCGCGAGCAGTACTTC. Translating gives CASRKEAVREQYF.

CDR3 sequence: CAISAGAGNQPQHF. CDR3 nucleotides: TGTGCCATCAGTGCGGGTGCAGGTAATCAGCCCCAGCATTTT. The rearrangement uses TRBV10-3 and TRBJ1-5; no clear D. The CDR3 spans 14 residues. The germline V gene encodes CDR1 ENHRY and CDR2 SYGVKD. V lost 4 bases and J lost 4, with 11 bases in between.

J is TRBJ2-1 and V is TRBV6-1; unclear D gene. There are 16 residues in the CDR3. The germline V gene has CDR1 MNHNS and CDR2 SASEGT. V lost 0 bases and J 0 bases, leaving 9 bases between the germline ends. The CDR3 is CASSEAWLSSYNEQFF. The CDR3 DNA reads TGTGCCAGCAGTGAAGCGTGGCTGAGCTCCTACAATGAGCAGTTCTTC.

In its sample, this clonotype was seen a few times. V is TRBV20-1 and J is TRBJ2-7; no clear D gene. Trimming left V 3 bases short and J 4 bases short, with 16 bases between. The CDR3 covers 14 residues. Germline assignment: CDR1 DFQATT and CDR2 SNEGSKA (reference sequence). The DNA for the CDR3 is TGCAGTGCTAGGGGGTCAGGAGCTGGGTACGAGCAGTACTTC. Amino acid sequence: CSARGSGAGYEQYF.

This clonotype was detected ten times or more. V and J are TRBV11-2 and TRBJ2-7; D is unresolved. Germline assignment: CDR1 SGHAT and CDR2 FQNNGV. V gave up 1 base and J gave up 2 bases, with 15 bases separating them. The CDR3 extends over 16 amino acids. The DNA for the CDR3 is TGTGCCAGCAGCTTAGGTGGAAGGGCCTCGACCTACGAGCAGTACTTC. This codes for CASSLGGRASTYEQYF.

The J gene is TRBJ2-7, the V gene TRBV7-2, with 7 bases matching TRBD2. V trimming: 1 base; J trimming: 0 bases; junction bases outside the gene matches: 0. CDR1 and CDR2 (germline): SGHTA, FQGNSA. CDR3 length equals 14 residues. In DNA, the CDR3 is TGTGCCAGCAGCTTAGGGACTAGCTCCTACGAGCAGTACTTC. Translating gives CASSLGTSSYEQYF.

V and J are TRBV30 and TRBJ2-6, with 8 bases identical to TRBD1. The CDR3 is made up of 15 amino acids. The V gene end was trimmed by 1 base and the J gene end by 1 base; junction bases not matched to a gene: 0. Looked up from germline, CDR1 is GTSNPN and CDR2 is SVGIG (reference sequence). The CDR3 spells CAWSGQGSGANVLTF. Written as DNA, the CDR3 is TGTGCCTGGAGTGGACAGGGGTCTGGGGCCAACGTCCTGACTTTC. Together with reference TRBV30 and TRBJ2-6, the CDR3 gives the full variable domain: SQTIHQWPATLVQPVGSPLSLECTVEGTSNPNLYWYRQAAGRGLQLLFYSVGIGQISSEVPQNLSASRPQDRQFILSSKKLLLSDSGFYLCAWSGQGSGANVLTFGAGSRLTVL.